This is a list of T cell receptor beta chains from one sample in a study of blood T cell repertoires in COVID-19. Method: immunoSEQ multiplex PCR; TCRdb's copy keeps in-frame clones and lacks some. The sample contains almost 400,000 clones, around 89% of which appear only once. Sequencing was performed on PBMCs or T cells enriched from blood (not recorded which). The source is a woman aged 25 to 45 with acute COVID-19. Each CDR3 is given with its conserved first and last residue. Each record gives: CDR3 DNA, CDR3 protein, clone size, V gene, D gene, J gene. D genes are given only for firm matches. Part of the rows lack a size; the others show once, few, many or a class for expanded clones.

CDR3 DNA: TGTGCCAGCAGCGTAGTCCCTGCCGTCGACAGGGCTTTCTTT; CDR3 protein: CASSVVPAVDRAFF; clone size: .; V gene: TRBV9; D gene: .; J gene: TRBJ1-1
CDR3 DNA: TGTGCCAGCAGCTTACTAACTCTGGTGATAGATGGCTACACCTTC; CDR3 protein: CASSLLTLVIDGYTF; clone size: .; V gene: TRBV7-9; D gene: .; J gene: TRBJ1-2
CDR3 DNA: TGCGCCAGCAGCTTGCCGGGACTAGCGGGGGCTTCTCCCCCCGAGACCCAGTACTTC; CDR3 protein: CASSLPGLAGASPPETQYF; clone size: .; V gene: TRBV5-1; D gene: TRBD2; J gene: TRBJ2-5
CDR3 DNA: TGCGCCAGCAGCGCCTCAGGGACAACTAATGAAAAACTGTTTTTT; CDR3 protein: CASSASGTTNEKLFF; clone size: .; V gene: TRBV5-1; D gene: .; J gene: TRBJ1-4
CDR3 DNA: TGCGCCAGCGGGGGGGGACAGGCTTTTAGCACAGATACGCAGTATTTT; CDR3 protein: CASGGGQAFSTDTQYF; clone size: .; V gene: TRBV23-1; D gene: .; J gene: TRBJ2-3
CDR3 DNA: TGTGCCAGCTCCCGGGGACAAGAAAGCAATCAGCCCCAGCATTTT; CDR3 protein: CASSRGQESNQPQHF; clone size: .; V gene: TRBV18; D gene: .; J gene: TRBJ1-5
CDR3 DNA: TGTGCCAGCAGGATCGACACGTCTGGAAACACCATATATTTT; CDR3 protein: CASRIDTSGNTIYF; clone size: .; V gene: TRBV2; D gene: .; J gene: TRBJ1-3
CDR3 DNA: TGTGCCAGCTCACCGGGGCTGAACACTGAAGCTTTCTTT; CDR3 protein: CASSPGLNTEAFF; clone size: .; V gene: TRBV18; D gene: .; J gene: TRBJ1-1
CDR3 DNA: TGTGCCACCAGTGAAGCGGGTAAAGAGACCCAGTACTTC; CDR3 protein: CATSEAGKETQYF; clone size: once; V gene: TRBV24-1; D gene: .; J gene: TRBJ2-5
CDR3 DNA: TGTGCCAGCAGCCTTTGGGCCTCGGGGAACGAGCAGTACTTC; CDR3 protein: CASSLWASGNEQYF; clone size: .; V gene: TRBV3-1/TRBV3-2; D gene: .; J gene: TRBJ2-7